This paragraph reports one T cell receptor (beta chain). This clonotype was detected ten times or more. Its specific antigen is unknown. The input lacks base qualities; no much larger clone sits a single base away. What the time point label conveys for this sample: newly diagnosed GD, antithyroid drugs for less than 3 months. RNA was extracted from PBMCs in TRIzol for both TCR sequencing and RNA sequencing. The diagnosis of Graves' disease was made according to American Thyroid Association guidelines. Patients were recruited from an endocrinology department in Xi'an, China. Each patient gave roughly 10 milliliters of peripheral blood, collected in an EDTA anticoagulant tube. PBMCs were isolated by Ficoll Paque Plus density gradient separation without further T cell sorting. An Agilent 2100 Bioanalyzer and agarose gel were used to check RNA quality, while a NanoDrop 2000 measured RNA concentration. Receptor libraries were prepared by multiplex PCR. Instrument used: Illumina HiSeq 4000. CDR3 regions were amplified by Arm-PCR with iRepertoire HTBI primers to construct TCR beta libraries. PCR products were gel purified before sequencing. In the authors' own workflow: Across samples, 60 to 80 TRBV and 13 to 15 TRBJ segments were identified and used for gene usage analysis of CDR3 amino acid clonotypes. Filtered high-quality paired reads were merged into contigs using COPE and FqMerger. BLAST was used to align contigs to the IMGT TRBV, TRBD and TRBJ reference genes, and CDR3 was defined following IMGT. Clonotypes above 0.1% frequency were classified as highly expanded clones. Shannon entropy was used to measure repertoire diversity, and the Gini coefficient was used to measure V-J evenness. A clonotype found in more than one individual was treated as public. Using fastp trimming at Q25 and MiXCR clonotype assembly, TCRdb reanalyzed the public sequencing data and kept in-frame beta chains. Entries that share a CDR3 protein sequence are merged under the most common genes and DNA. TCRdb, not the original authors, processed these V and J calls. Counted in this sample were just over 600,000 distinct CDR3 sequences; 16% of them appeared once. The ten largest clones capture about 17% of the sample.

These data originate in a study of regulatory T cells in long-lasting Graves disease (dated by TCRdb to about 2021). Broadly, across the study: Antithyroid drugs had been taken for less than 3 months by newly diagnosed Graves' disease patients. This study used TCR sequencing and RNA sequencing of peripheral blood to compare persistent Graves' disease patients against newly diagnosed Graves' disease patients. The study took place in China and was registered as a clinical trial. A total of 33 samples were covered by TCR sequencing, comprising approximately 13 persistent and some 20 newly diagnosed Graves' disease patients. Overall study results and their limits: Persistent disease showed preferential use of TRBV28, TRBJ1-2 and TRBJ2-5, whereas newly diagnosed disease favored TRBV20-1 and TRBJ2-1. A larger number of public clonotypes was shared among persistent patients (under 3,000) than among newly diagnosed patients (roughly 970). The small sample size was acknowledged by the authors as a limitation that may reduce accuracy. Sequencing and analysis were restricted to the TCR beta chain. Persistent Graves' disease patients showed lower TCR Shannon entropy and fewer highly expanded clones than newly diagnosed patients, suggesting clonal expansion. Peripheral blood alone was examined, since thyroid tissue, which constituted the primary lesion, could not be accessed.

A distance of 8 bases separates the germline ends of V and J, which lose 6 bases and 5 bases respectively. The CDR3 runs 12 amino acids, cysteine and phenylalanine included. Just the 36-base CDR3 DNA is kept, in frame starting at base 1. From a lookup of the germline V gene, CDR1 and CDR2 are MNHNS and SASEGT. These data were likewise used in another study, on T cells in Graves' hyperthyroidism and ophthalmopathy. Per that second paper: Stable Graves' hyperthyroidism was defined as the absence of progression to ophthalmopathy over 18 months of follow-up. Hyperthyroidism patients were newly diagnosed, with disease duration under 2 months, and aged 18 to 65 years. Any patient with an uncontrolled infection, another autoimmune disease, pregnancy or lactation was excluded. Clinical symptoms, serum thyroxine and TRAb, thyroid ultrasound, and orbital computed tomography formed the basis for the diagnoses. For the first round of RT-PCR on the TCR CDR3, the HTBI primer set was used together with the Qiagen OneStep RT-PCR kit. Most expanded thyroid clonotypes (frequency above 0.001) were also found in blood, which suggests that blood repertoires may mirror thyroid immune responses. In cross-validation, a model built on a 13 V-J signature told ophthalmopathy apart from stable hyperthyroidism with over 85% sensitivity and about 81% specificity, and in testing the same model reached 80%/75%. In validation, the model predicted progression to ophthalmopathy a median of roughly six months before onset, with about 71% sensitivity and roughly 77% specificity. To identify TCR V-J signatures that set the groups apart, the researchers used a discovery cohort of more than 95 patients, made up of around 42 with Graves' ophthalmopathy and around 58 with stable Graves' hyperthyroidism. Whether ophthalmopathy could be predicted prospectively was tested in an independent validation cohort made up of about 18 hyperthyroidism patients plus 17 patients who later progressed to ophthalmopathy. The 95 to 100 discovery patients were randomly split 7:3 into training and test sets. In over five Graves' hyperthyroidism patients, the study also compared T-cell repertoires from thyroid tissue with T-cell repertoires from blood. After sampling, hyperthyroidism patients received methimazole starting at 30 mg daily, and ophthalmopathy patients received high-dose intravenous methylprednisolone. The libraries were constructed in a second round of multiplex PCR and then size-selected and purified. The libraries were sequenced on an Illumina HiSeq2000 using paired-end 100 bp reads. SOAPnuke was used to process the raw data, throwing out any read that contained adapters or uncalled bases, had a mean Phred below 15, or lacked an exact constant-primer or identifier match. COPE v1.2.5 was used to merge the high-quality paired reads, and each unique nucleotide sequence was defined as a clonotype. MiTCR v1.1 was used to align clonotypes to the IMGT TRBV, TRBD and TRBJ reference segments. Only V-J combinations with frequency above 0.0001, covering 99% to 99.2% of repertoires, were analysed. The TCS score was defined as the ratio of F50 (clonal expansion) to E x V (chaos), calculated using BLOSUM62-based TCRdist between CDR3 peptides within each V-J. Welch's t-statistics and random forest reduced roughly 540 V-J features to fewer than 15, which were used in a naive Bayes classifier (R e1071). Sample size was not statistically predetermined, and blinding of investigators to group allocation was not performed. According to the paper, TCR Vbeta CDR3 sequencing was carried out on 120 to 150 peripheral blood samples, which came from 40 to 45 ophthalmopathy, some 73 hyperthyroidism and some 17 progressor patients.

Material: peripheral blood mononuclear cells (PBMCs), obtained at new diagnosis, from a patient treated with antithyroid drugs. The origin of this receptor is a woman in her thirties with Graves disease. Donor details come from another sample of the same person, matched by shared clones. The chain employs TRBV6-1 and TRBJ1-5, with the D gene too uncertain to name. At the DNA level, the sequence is TGTGCCAGCAGGAACGGGCATCAGCCCCAGCATTTT. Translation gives CASRNGHQPQHF.